This entry features one T cell receptor (beta chain) sequence. The data originate from a study of blood T cell repertoires in COVID-19. Background on the study: PBMCs, B-cell-depleted T cells, or T cells were the source of the cDNA or gDNA that made up the material.

Source study methods: By means of reference gene primer amplification, nucleated cell counts were estimated. The assay was immunoSEQ multiplex PCR, and TCRdb's table has in-frame clones only and misses some. Clone size and the V and J calls come from that table; the DNA yielded D and trimming. The sample holds 87,000 or so clones; approximately 82% are singletons and the top ten take about 2%. Sequenced input: peripheral blood. This clonotype was obtained from a woman in her 70s with acute or convalescent COVID-19.

The CDR3 is CASSPRLGLGEQYF. The CDR3 DNA reads TGTGCCAGCAGCCCGCGACTAGGCTTGGGGGAGCAGTACTTC. The rearrangement joins TRBV14 to TRBJ2-7, with D tentatively TRBD2 (6 bases). Looked up from germline, CDR1 is SGHDN and CDR2 is FVKESK. This CDR3 is built from 14 residues. V was trimmed by 4 bases and J by 7 bases, leaving 17 bases between them.